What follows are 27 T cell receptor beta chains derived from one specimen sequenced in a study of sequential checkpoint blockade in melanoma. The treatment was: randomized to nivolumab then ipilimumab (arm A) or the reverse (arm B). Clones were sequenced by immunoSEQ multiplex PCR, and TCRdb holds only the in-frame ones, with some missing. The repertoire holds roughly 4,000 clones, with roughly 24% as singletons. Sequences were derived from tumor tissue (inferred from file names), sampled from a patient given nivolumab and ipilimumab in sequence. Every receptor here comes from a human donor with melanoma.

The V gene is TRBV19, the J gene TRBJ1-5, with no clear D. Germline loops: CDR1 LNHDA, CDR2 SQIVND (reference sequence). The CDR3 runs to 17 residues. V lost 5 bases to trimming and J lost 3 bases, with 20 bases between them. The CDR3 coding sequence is TGTGCCAGTAGTCCCTTGAGTAGGGTCGGGTCCAATCAGCCCCAGCATTTT. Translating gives CASSPLSRVGSNQPQHF.

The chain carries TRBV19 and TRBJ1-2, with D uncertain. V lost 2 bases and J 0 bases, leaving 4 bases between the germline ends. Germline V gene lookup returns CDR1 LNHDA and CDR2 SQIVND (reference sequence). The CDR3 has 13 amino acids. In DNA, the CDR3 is TGTGCCAGTAGTATAAGGACTAACTATGGCTACACCTTC. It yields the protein CASSIRTNYGYTF.

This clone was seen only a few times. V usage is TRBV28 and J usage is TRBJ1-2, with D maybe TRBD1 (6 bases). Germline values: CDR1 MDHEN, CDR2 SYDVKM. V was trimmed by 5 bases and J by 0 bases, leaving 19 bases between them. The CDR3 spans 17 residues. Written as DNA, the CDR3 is TGTGCCAGCAGTCCCGACCTGCGGACAGAGGCTAACTATGGCTACACCTTC. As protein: CASSPDLRTEANYGYTF.

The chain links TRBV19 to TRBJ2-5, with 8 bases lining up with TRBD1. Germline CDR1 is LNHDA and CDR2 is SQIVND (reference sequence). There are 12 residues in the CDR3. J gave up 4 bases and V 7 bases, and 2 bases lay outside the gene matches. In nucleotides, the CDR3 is TGTGCCAGTATCGGGACAGGAGAGACCCAGTACTTC. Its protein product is CASIGTGETQYF. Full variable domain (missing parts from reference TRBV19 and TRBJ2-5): DGGITQSPKYLFRKEGQNVTLSCEQNLNHDAMYWYRQDPGQGLRLIYYSQIVNDFQKGDIAEGYSVSREKKESFPLTVTSAQKNPTAFYLCASIGTGETQYFGPGTRLLVL.

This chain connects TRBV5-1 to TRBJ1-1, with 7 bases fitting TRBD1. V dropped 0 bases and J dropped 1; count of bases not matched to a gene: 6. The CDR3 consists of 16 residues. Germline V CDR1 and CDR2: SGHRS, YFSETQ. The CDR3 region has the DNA TGCGCCAGCAGCTTGGCCGCTGGGACAGCGAACACTGAAGCTTTCTTT. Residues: CASSLAAGTANTEAFF.

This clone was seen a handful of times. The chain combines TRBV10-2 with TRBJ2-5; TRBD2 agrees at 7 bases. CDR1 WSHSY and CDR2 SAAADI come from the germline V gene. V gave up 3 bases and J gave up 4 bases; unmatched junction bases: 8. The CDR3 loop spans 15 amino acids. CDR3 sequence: CASSESIPGGETQYF. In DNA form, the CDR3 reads TGCGCCAGCAGTGAAAGTATTCCGGGGGGAGAGACCCAGTACTTC.

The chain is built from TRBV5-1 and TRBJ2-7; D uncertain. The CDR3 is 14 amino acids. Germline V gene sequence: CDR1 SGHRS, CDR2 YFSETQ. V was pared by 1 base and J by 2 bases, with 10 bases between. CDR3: CASSLWIETYEQYF. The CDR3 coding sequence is TGCGCCAGCAGCTTGTGGATAGAGACCTACGAGCAGTACTTC.

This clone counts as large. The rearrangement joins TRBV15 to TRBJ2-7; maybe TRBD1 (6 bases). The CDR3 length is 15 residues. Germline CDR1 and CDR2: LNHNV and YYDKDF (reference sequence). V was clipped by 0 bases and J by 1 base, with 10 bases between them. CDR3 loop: CATSRDTQGSYEQYF. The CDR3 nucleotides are TGTGCCACCAGCAGAGATACGCAGGGGTCCTACGAGCAGTACTTC. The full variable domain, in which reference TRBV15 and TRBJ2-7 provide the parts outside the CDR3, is DAMVIQNPRYQVTQFGKPVTLSCSQTLNHNVMYWYQQKSSQAPKLLFHYYDKDFNNEADTPDNFQSRRPNTSFCFLDIRSPGLGDTAMYLCATSRDTQGSYEQYFGPGTRLTVT.

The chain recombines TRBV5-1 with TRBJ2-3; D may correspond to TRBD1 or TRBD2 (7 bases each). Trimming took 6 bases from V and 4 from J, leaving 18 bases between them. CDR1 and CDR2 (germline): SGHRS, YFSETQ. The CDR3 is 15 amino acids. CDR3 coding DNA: TGCGCCAGCAAGGGGGGGACAGCCACCTCAGATACGCAGTATTTT. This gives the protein CASKGGTATSDTQYF.

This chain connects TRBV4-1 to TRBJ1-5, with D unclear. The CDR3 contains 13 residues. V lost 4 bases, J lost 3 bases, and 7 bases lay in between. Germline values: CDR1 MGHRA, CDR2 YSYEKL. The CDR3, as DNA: TGCGCCAGCAGCCCAGGATACAATCAGCCCCAGCATTTT. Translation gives CASSPGYNQPQHF.

CDR3 region: CASSSLGGQGIYEQYF. In DNA, the CDR3 is TGTGCCAGCTCATCGCTCGGCGGACAGGGAATTTACGAGCAGTACTTC. This rearrangement joins TRBV18 to TRBJ2-7; 8 bases are shared with TRBD1. Germline values: CDR1 KGHSH, CDR2 LQKENI. The J segment lost 4 bases and the V segment lost 5 bases, leaving 13 bases of the junction unmatched. This CDR3 contains 16 residues.

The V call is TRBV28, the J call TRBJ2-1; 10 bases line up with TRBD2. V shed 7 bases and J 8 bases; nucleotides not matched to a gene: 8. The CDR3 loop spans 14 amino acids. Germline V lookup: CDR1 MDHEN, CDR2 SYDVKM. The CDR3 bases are TGTGCCAGCACCGCAGCGGGGGGGTTGGATGAGCAGTTCTTC. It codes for CASTAAGGLDEQFF.

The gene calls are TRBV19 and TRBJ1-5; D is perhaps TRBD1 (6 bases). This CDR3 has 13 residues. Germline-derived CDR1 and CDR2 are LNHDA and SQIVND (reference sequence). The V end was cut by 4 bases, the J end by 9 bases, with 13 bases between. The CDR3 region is CASSTTGAGPQHF. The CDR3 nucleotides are TGTGCCAGTAGTACGACAGGAGCCGGGCCCCAGCATTTT. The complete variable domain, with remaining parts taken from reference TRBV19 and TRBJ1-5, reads DGGITQSPKYLFRKEGQNVTLSCEQNLNHDAMYWYRQDPGQGLRLIYYSQIVNDFQKGDIAEGYSVSREKKESFPLTVTSAQKNPTAFYLCASSTTGAGPQHFGDGTRLSIL.

This chain's CDR3 is CASSLTGEGWPQHF. The CDR3 region has the DNA TGCGCCAGCAGCTTAACAGGGGAGGGATGGCCCCAGCATTTT. The chain employs TRBV5-1 and TRBJ1-5; TRBD1 aligns across 7 bases. CDR1 SGHRS and CDR2 YFSETQ come from the germline V gene. Germline trimming cut 2 bases from V and 9 bases from J; bases unmatched to any gene: 8. CDR3 size: 14 residues.

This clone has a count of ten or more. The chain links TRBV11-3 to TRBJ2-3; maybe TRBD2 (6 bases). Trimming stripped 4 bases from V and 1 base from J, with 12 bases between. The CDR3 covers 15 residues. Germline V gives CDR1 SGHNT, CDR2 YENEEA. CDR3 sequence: CASSSGTVRTDTQYF. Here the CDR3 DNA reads TGTGCCAGCAGCTCCGGGACTGTCCGCACAGATACGCAGTATTTT. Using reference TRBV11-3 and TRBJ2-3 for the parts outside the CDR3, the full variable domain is EAGVVQSPRYKIIEKKQPVAFWCNPISGHNTLYWYLQNLGQGPELLIRYENEEAVDDSQLPKDRFSAERLKGVDSTLKIQPAELGDSAVYLCASSSGTVRTDTQYFGPGTRLTVL.

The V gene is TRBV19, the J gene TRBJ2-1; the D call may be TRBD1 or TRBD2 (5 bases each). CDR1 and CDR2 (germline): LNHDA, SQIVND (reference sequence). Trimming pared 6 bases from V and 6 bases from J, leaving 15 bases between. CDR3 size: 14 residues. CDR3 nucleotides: TGTGCCAGTAGCCGGGACCGTCGGATCAATGAGCAGTTCTTC. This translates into CASSRDRRINEQFF.

In nucleotides, the CDR3 is TGTGCCAGCAGCCAAGGTAGGCCAGGCGTTAACACTGAAGCTTTCTTT. Protein product: CASSQGRPGVNTEAFF. This rearrangement joins TRBV14 to TRBJ1-1; no firm D call. With 1 base removed from V and 2 bases from J, the gap between germline ends came to 14 bases. The CDR3 has 16 residues. The germline CDR1 and CDR2 sequences are SGHDN and FVKESK.

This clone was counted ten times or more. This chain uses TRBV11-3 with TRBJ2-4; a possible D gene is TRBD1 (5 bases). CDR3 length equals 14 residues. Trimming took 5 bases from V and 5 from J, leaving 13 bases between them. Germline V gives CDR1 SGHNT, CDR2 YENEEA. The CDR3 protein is CASSPRWGQNIQYF. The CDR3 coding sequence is TGTGCCAGCAGCCCCCGGTGGGGCCAAAACATTCAGTACTTC.

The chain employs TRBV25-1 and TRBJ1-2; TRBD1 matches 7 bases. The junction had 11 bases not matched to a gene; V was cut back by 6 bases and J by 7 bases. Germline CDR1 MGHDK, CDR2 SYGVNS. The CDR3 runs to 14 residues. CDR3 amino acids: CASRGHRGLGGYTF. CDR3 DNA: TGTGCCAGCAGAGGCCACAGGGGTTTGGGTGGCTACACCTTC.

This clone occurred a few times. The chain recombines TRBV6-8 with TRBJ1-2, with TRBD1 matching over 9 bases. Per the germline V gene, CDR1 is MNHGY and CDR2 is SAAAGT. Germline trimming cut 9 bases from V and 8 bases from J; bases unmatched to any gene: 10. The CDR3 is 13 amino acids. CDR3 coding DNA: TGTGCCAGTGGTCTACAGGGGGCAGCCGGCTACACCTTC. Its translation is CASGLQGAAGYTF.

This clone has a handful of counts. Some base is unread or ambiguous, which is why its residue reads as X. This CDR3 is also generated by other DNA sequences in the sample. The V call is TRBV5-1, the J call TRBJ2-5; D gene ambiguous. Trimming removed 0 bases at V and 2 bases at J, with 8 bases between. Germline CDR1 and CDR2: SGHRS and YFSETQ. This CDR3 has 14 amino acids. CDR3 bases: TGCGCCAGCAGCTTGGGCCAGGCYCAAGAGACCCAGTACTTC. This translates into CASSLGQXQETQYF. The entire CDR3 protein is CASSLGQAQETQYF. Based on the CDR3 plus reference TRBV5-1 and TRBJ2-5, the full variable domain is KAGVTQTPRYLIKTRGQQVTLSCSPISGHRSVSWYQQTPGQGLQFLFEYFSETQRNKGNFPGRFSGRQFSNSRSEMNVSTLELGDSALYLCASSLGQAQETQYFGPGTRLLVL.

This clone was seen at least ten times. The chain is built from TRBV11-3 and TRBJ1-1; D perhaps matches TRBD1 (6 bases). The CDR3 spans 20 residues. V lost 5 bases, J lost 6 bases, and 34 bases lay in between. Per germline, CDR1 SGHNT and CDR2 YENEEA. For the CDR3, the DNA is TGTGCCAGCAGCCACGGACCCACGTGGGGTACGGCCGGGAAGGGGGCTGAAGCTTTCTTT. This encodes CASSHGPTWGTAGKGAEAFF.

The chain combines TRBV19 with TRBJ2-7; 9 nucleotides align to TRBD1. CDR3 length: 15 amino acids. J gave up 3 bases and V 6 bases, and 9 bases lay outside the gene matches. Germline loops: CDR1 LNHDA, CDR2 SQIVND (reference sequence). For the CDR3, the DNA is TGTGCCAGTAGCCGATTGTCGGGACAGGGCTACGAGCAGTACTTC. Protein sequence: CASSRLSGQGYEQYF.

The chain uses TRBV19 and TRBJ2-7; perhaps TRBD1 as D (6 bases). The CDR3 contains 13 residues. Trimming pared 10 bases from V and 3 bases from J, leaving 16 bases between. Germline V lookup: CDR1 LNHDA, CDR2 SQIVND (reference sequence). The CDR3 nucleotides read TGTGCCACCCGGGACAACTTTATCTACGAGCAGTACTTC. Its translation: CATRDNFIYEQYF.

The CDR3 protein is CASSSGLAGITDTQYF. In DNA, the CDR3 is TGCGCCAGCAGCTCCGGACTAGCGGGAATCACAGATACGCAGTATTTT. The V call is TRBV5-1, the J call TRBJ2-3, with 12 bases lining up with TRBD2. Unmatched junction bases numbered 4, after V lost 3 bases and J lost 2 bases. Germline CDR1 and CDR2: SGHRS and YFSETQ. CDR3 length equals 16 residues.

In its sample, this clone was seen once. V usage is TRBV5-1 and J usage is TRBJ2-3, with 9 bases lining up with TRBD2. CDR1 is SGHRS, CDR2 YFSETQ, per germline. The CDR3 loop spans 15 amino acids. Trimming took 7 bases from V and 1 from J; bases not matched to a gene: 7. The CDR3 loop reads CASGRGGAGTDTQYF. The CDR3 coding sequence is TGCGCCAGCGGGCGGGGGGGCGCGGGCACAGATACGCAGTATTTT.

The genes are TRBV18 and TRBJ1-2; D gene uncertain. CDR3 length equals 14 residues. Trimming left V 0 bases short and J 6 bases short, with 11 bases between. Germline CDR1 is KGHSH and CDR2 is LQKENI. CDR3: CASSPPKGPNGYTF. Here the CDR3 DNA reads TGTGCCAGCTCACCACCGAAGGGTCCTAATGGCTACACCTTC.